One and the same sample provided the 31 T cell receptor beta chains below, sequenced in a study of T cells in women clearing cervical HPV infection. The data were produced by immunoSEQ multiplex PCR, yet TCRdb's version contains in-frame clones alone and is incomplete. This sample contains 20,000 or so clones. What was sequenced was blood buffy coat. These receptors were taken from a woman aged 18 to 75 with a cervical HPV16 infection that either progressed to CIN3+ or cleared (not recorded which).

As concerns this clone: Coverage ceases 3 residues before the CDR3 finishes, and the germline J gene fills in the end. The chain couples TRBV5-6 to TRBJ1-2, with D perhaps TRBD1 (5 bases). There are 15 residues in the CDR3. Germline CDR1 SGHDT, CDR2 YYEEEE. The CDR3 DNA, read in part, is TGTGCCAGCAGGATAGGGACTCATTCCTACAATGAC. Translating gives CASRIGTHSYND. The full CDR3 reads CASRIGTHSYNDYTF.

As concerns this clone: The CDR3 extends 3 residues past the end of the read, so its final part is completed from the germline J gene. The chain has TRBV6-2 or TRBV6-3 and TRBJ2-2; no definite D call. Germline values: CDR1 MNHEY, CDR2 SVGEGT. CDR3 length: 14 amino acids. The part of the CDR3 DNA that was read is TGTGCCAGCAGTTACAGGCAGTCCAATGAAAAG. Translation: CASSYRQSNEK. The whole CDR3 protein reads CASSYRQSNEKLFF.

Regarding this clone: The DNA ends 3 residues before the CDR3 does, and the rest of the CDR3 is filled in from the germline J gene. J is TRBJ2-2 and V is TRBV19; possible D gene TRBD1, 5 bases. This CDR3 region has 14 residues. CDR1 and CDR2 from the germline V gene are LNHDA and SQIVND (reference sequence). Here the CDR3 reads CASSPQATNEKLFF. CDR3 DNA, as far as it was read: TGTGCCAGTAGCCCACAGGCAACTAATGAAAAG.

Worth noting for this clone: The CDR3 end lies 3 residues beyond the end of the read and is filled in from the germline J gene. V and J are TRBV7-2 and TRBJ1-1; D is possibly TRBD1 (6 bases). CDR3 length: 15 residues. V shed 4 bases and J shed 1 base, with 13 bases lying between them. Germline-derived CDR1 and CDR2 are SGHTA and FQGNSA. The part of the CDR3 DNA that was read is TGTGCCAGCAGCTCTCCCAGGGGCAGGAACACTGAA. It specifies CASSSPRGRNTE. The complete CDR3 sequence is CASSSPRGRNTEAFF. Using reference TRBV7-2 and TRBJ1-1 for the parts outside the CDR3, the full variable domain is GAGVSQSPSNKVTEKGKDVELRCDPISGHTALYWYRQSLGQGLEFLIYFQGNSAPDKSGLPSDRFSAERTGGSVSTLTIQRTQQEDSAVYLCASSSPRGRNTEAFFGQGTRLTVV.

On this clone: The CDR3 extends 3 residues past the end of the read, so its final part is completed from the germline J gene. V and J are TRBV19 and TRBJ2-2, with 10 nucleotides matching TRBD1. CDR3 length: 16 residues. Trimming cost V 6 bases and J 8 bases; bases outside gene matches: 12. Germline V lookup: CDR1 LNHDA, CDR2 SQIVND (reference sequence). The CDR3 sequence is CASRFPGTGVSGELFF. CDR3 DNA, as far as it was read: TGTGCCAGTAGATTTCCTGGGACAGGGGTCTCGGGGGAG.

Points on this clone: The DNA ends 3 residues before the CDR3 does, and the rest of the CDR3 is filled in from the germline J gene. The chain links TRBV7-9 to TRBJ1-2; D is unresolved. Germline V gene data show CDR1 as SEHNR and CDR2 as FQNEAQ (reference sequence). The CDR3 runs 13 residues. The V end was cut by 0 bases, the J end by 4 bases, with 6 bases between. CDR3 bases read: TGTGCCAGCAGCTTAGCGGAGGGCTATGGC. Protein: CASSLAEGYG. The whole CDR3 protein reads CASSLAEGYGYTF.

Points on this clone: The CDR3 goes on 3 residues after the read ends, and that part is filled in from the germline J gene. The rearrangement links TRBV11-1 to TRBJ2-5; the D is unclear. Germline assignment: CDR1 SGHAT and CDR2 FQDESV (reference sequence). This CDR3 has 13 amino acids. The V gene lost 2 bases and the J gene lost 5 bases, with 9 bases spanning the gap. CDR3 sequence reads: CASSLKGWETQYF. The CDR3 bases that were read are TGTGCCAGCAGCTTAAAAGGGTGGGAGACC.

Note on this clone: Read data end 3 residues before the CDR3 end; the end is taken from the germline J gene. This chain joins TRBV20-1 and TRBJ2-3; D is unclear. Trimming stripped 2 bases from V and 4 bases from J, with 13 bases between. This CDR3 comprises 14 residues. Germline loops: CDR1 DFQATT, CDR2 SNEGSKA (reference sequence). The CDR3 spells CSARHYESADTQYF. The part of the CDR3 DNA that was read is TGCAGTGCTAGACATTATGAATCGGCAGATACG.

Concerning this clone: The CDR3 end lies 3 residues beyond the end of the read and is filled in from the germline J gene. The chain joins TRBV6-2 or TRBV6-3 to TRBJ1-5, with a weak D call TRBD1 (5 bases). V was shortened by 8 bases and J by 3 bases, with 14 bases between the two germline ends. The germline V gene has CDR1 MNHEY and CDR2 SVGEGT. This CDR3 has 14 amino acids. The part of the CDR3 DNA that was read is TGTGCCAGCCGTGGGGGGGGGTCCAATCAGCCC. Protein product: CASRGGGSNQP. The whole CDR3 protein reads CASRGGGSNQPQHF.

The CDR3 spells CASSLDSITSGEQYF. Partial CDR3 DNA: TGCGCCAGCAGCTTGGACTCTATTACCTCTGGCGAG. This sequence joins TRBV5-1 and TRBJ2-7; the D is unclear. Read sequence stops 3 residues before the CDR3 end, and the germline J gene provides the missing end. The V gene's germline CDR1 is SGHRS and CDR2 YFSETQ. CDR3 length: 15 residues. V was shortened by 0 bases and J by 6 bases, with 16 bases between the two germline ends.

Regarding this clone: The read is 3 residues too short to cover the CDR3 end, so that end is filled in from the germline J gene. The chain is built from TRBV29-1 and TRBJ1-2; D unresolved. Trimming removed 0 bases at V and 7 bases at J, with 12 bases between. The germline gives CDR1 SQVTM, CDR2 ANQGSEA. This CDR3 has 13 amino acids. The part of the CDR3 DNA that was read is TGCAGCGTTGAAGATCTTAGGTCGGGTGGC. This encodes CSVEDLRSGG. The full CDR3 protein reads CSVEDLRSGGYTF.

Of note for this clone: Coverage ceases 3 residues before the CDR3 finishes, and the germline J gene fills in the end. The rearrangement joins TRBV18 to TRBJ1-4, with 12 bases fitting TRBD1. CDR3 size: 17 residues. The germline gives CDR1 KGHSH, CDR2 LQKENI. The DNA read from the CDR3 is TGTGCCAGCTCACCATTAGGGACAGGGGGCAGAAATTCACCA. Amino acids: CASSPLGTGGRNSP. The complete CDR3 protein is CASSPLGTGGRNSPLFF.

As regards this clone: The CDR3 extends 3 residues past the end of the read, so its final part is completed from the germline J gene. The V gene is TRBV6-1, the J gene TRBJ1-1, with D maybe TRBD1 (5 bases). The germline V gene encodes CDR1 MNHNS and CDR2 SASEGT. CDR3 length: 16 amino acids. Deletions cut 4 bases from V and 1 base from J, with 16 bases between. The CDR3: CASSAGAGVGNTEAFF. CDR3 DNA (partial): TGTGCCAGCAGTGCCGGGGCGGGGGTGGGGAACACTGAA.

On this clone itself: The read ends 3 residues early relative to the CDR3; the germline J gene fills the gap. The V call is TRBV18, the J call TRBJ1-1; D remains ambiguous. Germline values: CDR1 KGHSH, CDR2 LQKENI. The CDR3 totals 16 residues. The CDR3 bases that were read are TGTGCCAGCTCACCACGACTAGCGGGAGGGTTGTACGAG. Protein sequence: CASSPRLAGGLYE. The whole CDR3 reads CASSPRLAGGLYEAFF.

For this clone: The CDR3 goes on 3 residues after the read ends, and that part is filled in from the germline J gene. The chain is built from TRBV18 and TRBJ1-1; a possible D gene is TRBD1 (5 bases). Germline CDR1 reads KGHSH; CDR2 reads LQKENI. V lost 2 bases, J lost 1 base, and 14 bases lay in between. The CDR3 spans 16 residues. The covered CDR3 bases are TGTGCCAGCTCACCAGGTCGTGGCCAGGGGAACACTGAA. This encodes CASSPGRGQGNTE. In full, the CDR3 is CASSPGRGQGNTEAFF. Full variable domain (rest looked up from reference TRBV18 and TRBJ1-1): NAGVMQNPRHLVRRRGQEARLRCSPMKGHSHVYWYRQLPEEGLKFMVYLQKENIIDESGMPKERFSAEFPKEGPSILRIQQVVRGDSAAYFCASSPGRGQGNTEAFFGQGTRLTVV.

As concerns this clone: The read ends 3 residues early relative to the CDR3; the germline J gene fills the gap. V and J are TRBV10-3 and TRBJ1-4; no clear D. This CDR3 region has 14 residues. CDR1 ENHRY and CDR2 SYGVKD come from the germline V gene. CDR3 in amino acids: CAISEGRGNSPLFF. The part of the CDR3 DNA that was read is TGTGCCATCAGTGAGGGCCGGGGTAATTCACCA.

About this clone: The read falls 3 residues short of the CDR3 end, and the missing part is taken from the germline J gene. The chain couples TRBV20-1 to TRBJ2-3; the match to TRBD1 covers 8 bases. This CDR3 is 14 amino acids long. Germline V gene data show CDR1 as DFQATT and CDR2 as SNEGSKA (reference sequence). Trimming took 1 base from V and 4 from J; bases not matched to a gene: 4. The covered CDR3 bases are TGCAGTGCTAGAGTGGCAGGGGGCGCAGATACG. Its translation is CSARVAGGADT. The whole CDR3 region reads CSARVAGGADTQYF.

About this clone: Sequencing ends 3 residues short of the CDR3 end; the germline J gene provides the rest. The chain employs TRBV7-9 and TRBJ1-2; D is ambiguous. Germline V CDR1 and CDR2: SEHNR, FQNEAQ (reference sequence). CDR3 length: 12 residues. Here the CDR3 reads CASSLDTPDYTF. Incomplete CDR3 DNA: TGTGCCAGCAGCTTAGACACCCCTGAC.

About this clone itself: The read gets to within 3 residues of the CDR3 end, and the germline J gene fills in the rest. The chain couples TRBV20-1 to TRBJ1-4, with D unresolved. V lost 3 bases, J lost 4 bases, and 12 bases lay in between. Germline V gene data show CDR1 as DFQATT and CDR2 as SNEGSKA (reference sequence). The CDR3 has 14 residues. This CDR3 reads CSARGEWSNEKLFF. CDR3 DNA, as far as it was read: TGCAGTGCTAGGGGCGAGTGGAGTAATGAAAAA.

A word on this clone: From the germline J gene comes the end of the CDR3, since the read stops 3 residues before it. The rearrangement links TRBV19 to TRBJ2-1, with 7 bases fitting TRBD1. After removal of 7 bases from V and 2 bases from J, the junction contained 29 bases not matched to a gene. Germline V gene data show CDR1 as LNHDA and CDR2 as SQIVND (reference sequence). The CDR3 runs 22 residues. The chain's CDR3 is CASTVPRRSRGPFPLPYNEQFF. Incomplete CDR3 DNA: TGTGCCAGTACCGTTCCCCGTAGATCTAGGGGGCCGTTTCCCTTGCCCTACAATGAG.

The covered CDR3 bases are TGTGCCAGCACGAGGACAGGGCTTGAGTCACCA. It codes for CASTRTGLESP. The entire CDR3 protein is CASTRTGLESPLFF. The chain links TRBV2 to TRBJ1-4, with TRBD1 matching over 8 bases. The read ends 3 residues shy of where the CDR3 ends; the end is completed using the germline J gene. From germline, CDR1 is SNHLY and CDR2 FYNNEI. The CDR3 is 14 amino acids.

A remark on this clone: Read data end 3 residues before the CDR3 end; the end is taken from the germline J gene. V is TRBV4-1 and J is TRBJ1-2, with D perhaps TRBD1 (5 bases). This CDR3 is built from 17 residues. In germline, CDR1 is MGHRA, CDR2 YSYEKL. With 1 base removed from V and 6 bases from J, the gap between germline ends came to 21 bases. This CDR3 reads CASSQVQRGSALHGYTF. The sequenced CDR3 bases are TGCGCCAGCAGCCAAGTACAAAGGGGTTCCGCGCTTCATGGC.

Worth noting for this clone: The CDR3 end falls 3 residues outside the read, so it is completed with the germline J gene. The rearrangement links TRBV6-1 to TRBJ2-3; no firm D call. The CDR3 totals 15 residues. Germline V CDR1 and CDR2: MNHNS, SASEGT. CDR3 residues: CASSEASAGDETQYF. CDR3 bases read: TGTGCCAGCAGTGAAGCGTCAGCAGGCGACGAGACG.

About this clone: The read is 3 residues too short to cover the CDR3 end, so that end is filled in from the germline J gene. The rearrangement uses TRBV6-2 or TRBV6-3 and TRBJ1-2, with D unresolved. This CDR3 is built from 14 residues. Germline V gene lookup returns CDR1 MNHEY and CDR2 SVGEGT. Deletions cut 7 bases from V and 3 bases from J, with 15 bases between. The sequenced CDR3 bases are TGTGCCAGCAACCGCGATGATAGGGACTATGGC. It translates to CASNRDDRDYG. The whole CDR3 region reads CASNRDDRDYGYTF.

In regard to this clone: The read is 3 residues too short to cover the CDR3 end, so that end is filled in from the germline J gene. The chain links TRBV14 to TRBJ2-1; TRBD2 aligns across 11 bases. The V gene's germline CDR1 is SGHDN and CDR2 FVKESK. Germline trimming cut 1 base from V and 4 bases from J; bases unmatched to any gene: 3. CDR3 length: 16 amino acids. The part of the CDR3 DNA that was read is TGTGCCAGCAGCCAAGTCCTAGCGGGGGGATACAATGAG. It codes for CASSQVLAGGYNE. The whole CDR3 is CASSQVLAGGYNEQFF.

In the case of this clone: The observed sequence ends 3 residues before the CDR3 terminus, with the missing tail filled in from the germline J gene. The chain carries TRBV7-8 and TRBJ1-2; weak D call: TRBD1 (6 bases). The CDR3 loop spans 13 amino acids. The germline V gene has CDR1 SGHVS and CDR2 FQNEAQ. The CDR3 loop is CASSLQGSYDYTF. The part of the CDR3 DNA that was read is TGTGCCAGCAGCTTACAGGGGTCCTACGAC.

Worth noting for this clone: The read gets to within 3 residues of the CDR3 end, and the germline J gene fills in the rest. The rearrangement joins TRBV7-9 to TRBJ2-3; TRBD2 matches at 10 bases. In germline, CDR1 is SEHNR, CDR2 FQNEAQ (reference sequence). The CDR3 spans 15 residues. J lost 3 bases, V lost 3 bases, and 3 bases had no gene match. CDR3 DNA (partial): TGTGCCAGCAGCTTGAATAGCGGGGGGACAGATACG. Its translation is CASSLNSGGTDT. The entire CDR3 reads CASSLNSGGTDTQYF. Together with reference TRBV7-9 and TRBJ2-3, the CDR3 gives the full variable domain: DTGVSQNPRHKITKRGQNVTFRCDPISEHNRLYWYRQTLGQGPEFLTYFQNEAQLEKSRLLSDRFSAERPKGSFSTLEIQRTEQGDSAMYLCASSLNSGGTDTQYFGPGTRLTVL.

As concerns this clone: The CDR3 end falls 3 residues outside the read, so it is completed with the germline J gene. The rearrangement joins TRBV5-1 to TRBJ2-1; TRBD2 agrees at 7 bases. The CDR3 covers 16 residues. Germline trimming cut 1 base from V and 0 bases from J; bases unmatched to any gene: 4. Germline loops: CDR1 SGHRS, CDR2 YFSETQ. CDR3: CASSLSGASSYNEQFF. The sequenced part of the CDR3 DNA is TGCGCCAGCAGCTTGAGCGGGGCGAGCTCCTACAATGAG.

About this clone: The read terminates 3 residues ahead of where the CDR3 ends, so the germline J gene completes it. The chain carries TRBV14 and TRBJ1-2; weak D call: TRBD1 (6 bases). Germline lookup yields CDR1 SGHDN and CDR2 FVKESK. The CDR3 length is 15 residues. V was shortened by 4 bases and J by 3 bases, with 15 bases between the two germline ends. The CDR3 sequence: CASSPSTGGHYGYTF. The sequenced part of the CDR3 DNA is TGTGCCAGCAGCCCTTCGACAGGAGGGCACTATGGC.

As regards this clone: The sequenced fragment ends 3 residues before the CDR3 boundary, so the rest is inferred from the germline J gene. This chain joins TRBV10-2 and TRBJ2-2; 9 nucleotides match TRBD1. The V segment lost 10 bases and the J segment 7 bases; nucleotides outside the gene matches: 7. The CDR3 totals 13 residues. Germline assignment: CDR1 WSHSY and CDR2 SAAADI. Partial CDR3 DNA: TGCGCCATCAAACAGGGGGCAGTCGGGGAG. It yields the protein CAIKQGAVGE. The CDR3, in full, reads CAIKQGAVGELFF.

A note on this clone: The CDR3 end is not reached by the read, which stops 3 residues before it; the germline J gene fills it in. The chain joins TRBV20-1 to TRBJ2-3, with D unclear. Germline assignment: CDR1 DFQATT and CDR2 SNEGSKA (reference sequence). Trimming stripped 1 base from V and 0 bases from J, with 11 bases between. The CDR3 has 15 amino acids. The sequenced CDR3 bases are TGCAGTGCTAGAGTTGCGGAAACTAGCACAGATACG. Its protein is CSARVAETSTDT. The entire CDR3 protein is CSARVAETSTDTQYF.